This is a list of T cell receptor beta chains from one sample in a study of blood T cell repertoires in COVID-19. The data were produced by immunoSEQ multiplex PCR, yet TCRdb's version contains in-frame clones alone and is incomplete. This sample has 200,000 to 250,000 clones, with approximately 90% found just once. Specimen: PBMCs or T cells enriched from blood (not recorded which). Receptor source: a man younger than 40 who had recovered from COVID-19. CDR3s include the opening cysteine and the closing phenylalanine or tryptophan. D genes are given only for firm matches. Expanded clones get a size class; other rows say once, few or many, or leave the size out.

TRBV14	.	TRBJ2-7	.	CASSQLGLSSYEQYF	TGTGCCAGCAGCCAACTGGGACTCAGCTCCTACGAGCAGTACTTC
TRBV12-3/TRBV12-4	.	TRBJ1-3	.	CASSRYGVNTIYF	TGTGCCAGCAGCCGGTACGGGGTAAACACCATATATTTT
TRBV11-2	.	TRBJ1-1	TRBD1	CASSLQQGGTEAFF	TGTGCCAGCAGCTTACAGCAGGGGGGCACTGAAGCTTTCTTT
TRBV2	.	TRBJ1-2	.	CASSEEGGGGYGYTF	TGTGCCAGCAGTGAAGAGGGAGGGGGTGGCTATGGCTACACCTTC
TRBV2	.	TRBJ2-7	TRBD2	CASSEAGTSGRTNSYEQYF	TGTGCCAGCAGTGAAGCCGGGACTAGCGGGAGAACAAATTCCTACGAGCAGTACTTC
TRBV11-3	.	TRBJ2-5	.	CASSLFLALAPQETQYF	TGTGCCAGCAGCTTATTCCTAGCGCTGGCCCCTCAAGAGACCCAGTACTTC
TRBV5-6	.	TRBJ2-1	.	CASSSLLVNEQFF	TGTGCCAGCAGCTCCTTACTAGTTAATGAGCAGTTCTTC
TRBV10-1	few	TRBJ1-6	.	CARGGGSHSPLHF	TGCGCCAGAGGGGGGGGTTCGCATTCACCCCTCCACTTT
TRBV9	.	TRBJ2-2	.	CASSPRRPAGGELFF	TGTGCCAGCAGCCCCCGGAGGCCCGCCGGCGGGGAGCTGTTTTTT
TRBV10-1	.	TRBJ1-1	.	CASSDGSVGGTEAFF	TGCGCCAGCAGTGACGGTTCGGTTGGAGGCACTGAAGCTTTCTTT
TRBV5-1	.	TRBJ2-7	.	CASSSRTSRGLSYEQYF	TGCGCCAGCAGCAGCCGAACGTCGCGGGGGCTCTCCTACGAGCAGTACTTC
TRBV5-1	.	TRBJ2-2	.	CASSPRQNTGELFF	TGCGCCAGCAGCCCCCGACAGAACACCGGGGAGCTGTTTTTT
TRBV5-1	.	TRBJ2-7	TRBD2	CASSSGLAGEQYF	TGCGCCAGCAGCTCGGGACTAGCGGGAGAGCAGTACTTC
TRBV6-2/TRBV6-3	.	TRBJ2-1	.	CASSYGGLAVYNEQFF	TGTGCCAGCAGTTATGGGGGCCTAGCGGTATACAATGAGCAGTTCTTC
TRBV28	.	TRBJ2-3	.	CASSNPATSFFTQYF	TGTGCCAGCAGTAACCCGGCGACTAGTTTCTTTACGCAGTATTTT
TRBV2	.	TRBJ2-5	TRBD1	CASGLDRLQETQYF	TGTGCCAGCGGACTGGACAGGCTCCAAGAGACCCAGTACTTC
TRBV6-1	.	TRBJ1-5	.	CASSAEGYSNQPQHF	TGTGCCAGCAGTGCGGAGGGCTATAGCAATCAGCCCCAGCATTTT
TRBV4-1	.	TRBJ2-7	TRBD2	CASSHPGRGKGLGGKQYF	TGCGCCAGCAGCCACCCCGGGAGGGGCAAGGGGTTGGGGGGAAAGCAGTACTTC
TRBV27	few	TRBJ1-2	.	CASSLFWTANYGYTF	TGTGCCAGCAGTTTGTTCTGGACAGCTAACTATGGCTACACCTTC
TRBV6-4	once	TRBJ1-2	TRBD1	CASRETGSSYGYTF	TGTGCCAGCAGGGAGACAGGGTCGTCCTATGGCTACACCTTC
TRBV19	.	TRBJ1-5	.	CASSIARGILNQPQHF	TGTGCCAGTAGTATAGCCCGGGGAATCTTGAATCAGCCCCAGCATTTT
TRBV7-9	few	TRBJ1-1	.	CASSIVGMMLGF	TGTGCCAGCAGCATAGTGGGCATGATGCTTGGCTTT
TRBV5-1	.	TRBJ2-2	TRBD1	CASSLRQGTTGELFF	TGCGCCAGCAGCTTAAGACAGGGGACCACCGGGGAGCTGTTTTTT
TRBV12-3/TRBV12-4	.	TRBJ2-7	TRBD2	CASRPGGIYEQYF	TGTGCCAGCAGACCGGGGGGAATCTACGAGCAGTACTTC
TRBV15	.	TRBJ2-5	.	CATSRDEGDSASGRETQYF	TGTGCCACCAGCAGAGATGAGGGTGATAGCGCTTCCGGACGAGAGACCCAGTACTTC
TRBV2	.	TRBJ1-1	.	CASSARGLNTEAFF	TGTGCCAGCAGCGCGAGGGGGTTGAACACTGAAGCTTTCTTT